This T cell receptor beta chain was sequenced for a study of vaccination effects on CD4 cells after COVID-19 (dated by TCRdb to between 2021 and 2024). For the study in its entirety: Each participant received two doses of an mRNA SARS-CoV-2 vaccine, either BNT162b2 or mRNA-1273. The study compared SARS-CoV-2 spike-specific CD4+ TCR repertoires before and after mRNA vaccination in COVID-19 convalescent patients and infection-naive vaccine recipients. Altogether, about 10 COVID-19 convalescent patients and several SARS-CoV-2-naive healthy vaccine recipients made up the full study. Cultures from other donors in the study were sequenced using the Oncomine TCR Beta short-read assay on an Illumina iSeq 100.

Libraries came from the immunoSEQ multiplex PCR assay. DNA from the cultured and isolated CD4+ T cells underwent TCR beta CDR3 sequencing. Per the authors' processing: Non-productive TCR sequences were discarded, and reads were trimmed to the CDR3 region, with only CDR3s of 7 or more amino acids retained. Antigen-specific clonotypes were identified using the MANAFEST web app by comparison of expansion in peptide wells against reference cultures. To count as positive, a clone had to show expansion at FDR<0.05 compared with the reference and with all other wells, an odds ratio above 5, and a frequency above 0.1% in two replicate wells. A clonotype was defined as cross-reactive if the clonotype was significantly expanded both in SARS-CoV-2 spike wells and in at least one common cold coronavirus spike condition. CDR3 similarity was assessed by Levenshtein distance using the stringdist R package, and unrooted trees were constructed with ape in R 3.6.1. TCRdb mirrors the immuneACCESS table, restricted to in-frame sequences. Some clones are absent from its copies; in checked studies, under half trace to an unresolved V gene, and the reason for the others is unknown. The V and J calls and clone size are taken from that table; D and trimming were inferred from the DNA. In all, the sample holds approximately 70,000 clones, and under 85% of those were seen once. Clones ranked in the top ten supply 2.5% to 3.5% of the sample.

Paper-wide results and their limitations: Among healthy vaccine recipients, nearly all vaccine-induced clones were SARS-CoV-2 mono-reactive, and only 1 of 255 was cross-reactive with common cold coronaviruses. Marked clonal contraction was observed in both infection-induced and vaccine-induced clones at late post-vaccination timepoints, consistent with waning T cell responses. Limitations of the study were the small number of convalescent patients and the absence of early post-infection timepoints.

As concerns this clone: It has no known antigen specificity. The record has no base qualities; no much larger clone is one base away.

Trimming costs V 0 bases and J 3 bases, and their ends lie 9 bases apart. The cysteine opens and the phenylalanine closes a CDR3 of 15 amino acids. Solely the CDR3 DNA is kept, with 45 bases framed from the first base. CDR1 and CDR2 were assigned from the germline V gene as KGHSH and LQKENI. The ViraFEST assay stimulated PBMC with viral peptide pools and then used TCR sequencing to identify antigen-specific CD4+ T cell clonotypes by expansion. After roughly 11 days of culture, CD4+ T cells were isolated with the EasySep CD4+ T cell isolation kit. Healthy vaccine recipients had no prior SARS-CoV-2 infection, confirmed by negative nucleocapsid antibodies before and after vaccination. A few million PBMC per well were cultured with around 9.8 ug/ml peptides in IMDM containing approximately 4.7% human AB serum, around 9.7 IU/ml IL-2 and gentamicin. Half of the culture medium was replaced with fresh IL-2-containing medium on days 3 and 7. Unless otherwise noted, each peptide stimulation condition was cultured in triplicate wells. Using Ficoll-Paque Plus gradient centrifugation, PBMC were separated from whole blood and then either used fresh or cryopreserved at -140C. The spike proteins of SARS-CoV-2 and of the common cold coronaviruses HCoV-NL63, HCoV-OC43 and HCoV-229E were spanned by overlapping peptide pools. The QIAamp micro DNA kit was used to extract genomic DNA from the cultured CD4+ T cells.

The chain is made from TRBV18 and TRBJ2-4; TRBD1 could be the D gene, as 5 bases match. The sequencing used CD4+ T cells from PBMCs cultured with HCoV-NL63 spike peptides, collected before COVID-19 vaccination. What this sample's cell subset or site label stands for: HCoV-NL63 spike overlapping peptide pool stimulation. The TCR originated in a human donor who received a COVID-19 vaccine. The DNA reads TGTGCCAGCTCACCACCGGGGCGAGTCAAAAACATTCAGTACTTC. It encodes CASSPPGRVKNIQYF.